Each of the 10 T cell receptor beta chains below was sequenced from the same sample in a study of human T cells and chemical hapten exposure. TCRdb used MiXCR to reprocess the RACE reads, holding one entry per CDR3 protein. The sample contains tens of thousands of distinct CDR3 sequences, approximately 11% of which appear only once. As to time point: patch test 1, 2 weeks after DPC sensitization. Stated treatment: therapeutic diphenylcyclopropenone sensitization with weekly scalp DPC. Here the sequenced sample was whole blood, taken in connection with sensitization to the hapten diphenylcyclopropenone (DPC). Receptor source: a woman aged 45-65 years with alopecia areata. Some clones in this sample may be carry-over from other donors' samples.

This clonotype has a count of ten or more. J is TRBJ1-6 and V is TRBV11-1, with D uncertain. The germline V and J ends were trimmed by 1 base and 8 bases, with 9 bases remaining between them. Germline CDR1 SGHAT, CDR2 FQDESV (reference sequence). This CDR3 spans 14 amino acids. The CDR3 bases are TGTGCCAGCAGCTTAGGAGGACGCGATTCACCCCTCCACTTT. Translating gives CASSLGGRDSPLHF.

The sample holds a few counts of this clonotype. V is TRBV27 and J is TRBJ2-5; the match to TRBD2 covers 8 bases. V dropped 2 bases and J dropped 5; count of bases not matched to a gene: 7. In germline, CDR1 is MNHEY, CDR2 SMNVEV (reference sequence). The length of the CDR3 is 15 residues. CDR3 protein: CASSLVAGGLETQYF. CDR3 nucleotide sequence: TGTGCCAGCAGTTTAGTTGCGGGAGGCCTTGAGACCCAGTACTTC.

Here the CDR3 reads CASGMGLLDEKLFF. The DNA for the CDR3 is TGTGCTAGTGGTATGGGACTCCTTGATGAAAAACTGTTTTTT. The J gene is TRBJ1-4, the V gene TRBV12-5; D may be TRBD1 (5 bases). Per germline, CDR1 LGHNT and CDR2 FRNRAP. The V and J ends lost 5 bases and 6 bases respectively, with 13 bases between them. The CDR3 has 14 amino acids. Full variable domain (missing parts from reference TRBV12-5 and TRBJ1-4): DARVTQTPRHKVTEMGQEVTMRCQPILGHNTVFWYRQTMMQGLELLAYFRNRAPLDDSGMPKDRFSAEMPDATLATLKIQPSEPRDSAVYFCASGMGLLDEKLFFGSGTQLSVL.

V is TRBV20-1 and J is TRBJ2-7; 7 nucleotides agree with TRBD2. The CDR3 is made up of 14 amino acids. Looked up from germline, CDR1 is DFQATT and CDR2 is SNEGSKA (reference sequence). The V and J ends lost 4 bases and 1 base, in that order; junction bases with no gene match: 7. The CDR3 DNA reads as TGCAGTGCTAAGGTGACTAGCAGATCCTACGAGCAGTACTTC. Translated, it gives CSAKVTSRSYEQYF.

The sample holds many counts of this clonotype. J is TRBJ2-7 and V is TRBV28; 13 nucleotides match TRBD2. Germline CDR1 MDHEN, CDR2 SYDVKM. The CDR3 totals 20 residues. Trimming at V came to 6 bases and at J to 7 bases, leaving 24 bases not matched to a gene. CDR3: CASRARGKTSGRPEGNEQYF. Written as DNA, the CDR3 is TGTGCCAGCAGAGCTAGAGGAAAGACTAGCGGGAGGCCAGAAGGGAATGAGCAGTACTTC.

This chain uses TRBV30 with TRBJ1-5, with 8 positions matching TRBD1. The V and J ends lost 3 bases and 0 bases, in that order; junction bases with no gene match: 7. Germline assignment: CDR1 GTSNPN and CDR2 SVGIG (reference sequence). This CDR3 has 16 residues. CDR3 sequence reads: CAWSQQGAPSNQPQHF. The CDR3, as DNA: TGTGCCTGGAGCCAGCAGGGGGCGCCTAGCAATCAGCCCCAGCATTTT.

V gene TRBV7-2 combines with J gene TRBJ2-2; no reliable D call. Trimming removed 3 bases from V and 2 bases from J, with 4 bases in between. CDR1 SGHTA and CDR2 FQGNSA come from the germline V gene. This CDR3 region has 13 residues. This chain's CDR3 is CASSFGNTGELFF. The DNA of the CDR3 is TGTGCCAGCAGCTTTGGTAACACCGGGGAGCTGTTTTTT.

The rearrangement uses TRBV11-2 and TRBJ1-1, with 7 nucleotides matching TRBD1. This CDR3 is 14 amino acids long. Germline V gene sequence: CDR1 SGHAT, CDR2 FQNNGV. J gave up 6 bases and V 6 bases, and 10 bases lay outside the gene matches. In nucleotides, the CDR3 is TGTGCCAGCAGTATGGTACAGGGGAGATCTGAAGCTTTCTTT. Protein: CASSMVQGRSEAFF.

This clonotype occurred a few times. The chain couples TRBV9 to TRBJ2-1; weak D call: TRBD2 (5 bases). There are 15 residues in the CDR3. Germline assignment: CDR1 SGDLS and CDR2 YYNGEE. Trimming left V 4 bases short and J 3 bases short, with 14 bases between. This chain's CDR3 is CASSSRTGHYNEQFF. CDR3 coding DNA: TGTGCCAGCAGCTCAAGGACTGGCCACTACAATGAGCAGTTCTTC.

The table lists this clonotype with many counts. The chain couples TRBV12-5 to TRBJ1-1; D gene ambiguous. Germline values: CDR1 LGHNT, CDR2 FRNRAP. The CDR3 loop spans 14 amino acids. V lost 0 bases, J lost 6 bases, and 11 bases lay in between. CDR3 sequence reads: CASGLVIPRAEAFF. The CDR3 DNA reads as TGTGCTAGTGGTTTGGTAATACCGCGGGCTGAAGCTTTCTTT.